Included here is one TCR beta chain sequence, with context. Its antigen is unidentified. This CDR3 is 14 amino acids long. Germline V CDR1 and CDR2: SGHTA, FQGTGA. With 5 bases clipped from V and 4 bases from J, the junction kept 4 bases outside the gene matches. Libraries were prepared by immunoSEQ multiplex PCR; TCRdb keeps only in-frame clonotypes and omits some of them. Of 100,000 to 150,000 clones listed, roughly 90% are singletons. This entry comes from a study of T cell responses to AZD1222 COVID-19 vaccine. Study outcomes and limitations: Samples come after the peak T cell response, not at day 14.

V is TRBV7-3 and J is TRBJ2-2; 7 nucleotides match TRBD2. Sequences were derived from peripheral blood, sampled 28 days after the second AZD1222 dose. The TCR sequence derives from an adult who received the AZD1222 COVID-19 vaccine. The CDR3 is CASSMGGGTGELFF. Here the CDR3 DNA reads TGTGCCAGCAGCATGGGCGGGGGCACCGGGGAGCTGTTTTTT.